The present T cell receptor beta chain was sequenced within a study of Ad26.COV2.S vaccination and SARS-CoV-2 variants. General study results and limits: Analytic work on TCR breadth and depth might have understated the full extent of total T cell responses.

The treatment was: roughly 19 received Ad26.COV2.S at low or high dose, single or two shots; 5 received placebo; per-sample allocation not given. Sample collection was performed on day 63 after the first vaccine or placebo injection. An Ad26 vector was used to express Wuhan-strain SARS-CoV-2 spike as the vaccine. As concerns this clone: The antigen is unknown.

This CDR3 spans 14 amino acids. Trimming removed 5 bases from V and 2 bases from J; junction bases left unmatched: 2. Germline values: CDR1 SGHNT, CDR2 YYREEE (reference sequence). The repertoire was sequenced with immunoSEQ multiplex PCR; TCRdb's copy has only in-frame clones and lacks some. The data contain about 410,000 clones, about 88% of them singletons. The sample consisted of peripheral blood, taken in a trial of Ad26.COV2.S vaccine versus placebo. This sequence joins TRBV5-4 and TRBJ2-5; 11 bases fit TRBD2. This receptor was identified in a person between 18 and 60 years old who received the Ad26.COV2.S COVID-19 vaccine or a placebo. The CDR3 reads CASRASGGQETQYF. For the CDR3, the DNA is TGTGCCAGCAGGGCTAGCGGGGGGCAAGAGACCCAGTACTTC.